This TCR beta chain emerged from a study of sequential checkpoint blockade in melanoma. Treatment specified: randomized to nivolumab then ipilimumab (arm A) or the reverse (arm B). From thawed PBMCs, live CD3+CD8+ cells negative for CD19 and CD56 were sorted. Method: immunoSEQ multiplex PCR; TCRdb's copy keeps in-frame clones and lacks some. The table lists some 25,000 clones, 60% to 85% of them singletons. The sample was CD8+ T cells sorted from blood (inferred from file names), taken from a patient given nivolumab and ipilimumab in sequence. This clonotype was sampled from a human donor with melanoma.

CDR3 residues: CASSFGNGNEQFF. CDR3 DNA: TGTGCCAGCAGTTTCGGGAATGGGAATGAGCAGTTCTTC. The V call is TRBV27, the J call TRBJ2-1, with D perhaps matching TRBD2 (5 bases). The germline V gene encodes CDR1 MNHEY and CDR2 SMNVEV (reference sequence). V was cut by 3 bases and J by 7 bases, with 10 bases left in between. The CDR3 contains 13 residues.